The entry that follows covers one T cell receptor (beta chain) sequence. Original data processing: Amplified reference gene primers provided the basis for estimating nucleated cell counts. Clones were sequenced by immunoSEQ multiplex PCR, and TCRdb holds only the in-frame ones, with some missing. D and trimming come from the DNA, and the V and J calls and clone size come from that table. The table includes 150,000 to 200,000 clones, approximately 86% detected once. Trimming shortened V by 3 bases and J by 0 bases, and 9 bases separated the two germline ends. This CDR3 has 15 amino acids. CDR1 and CDR2 from the germline V gene are LNHDA and SQIVND (reference sequence). The sample comes from a study of blood T cell repertoires in COVID-19. Whole-study context: Samples taken during acute and convalescent COVID-19 were collected in the United States, Italy and Spain. PBMCs, B-cell-depleted T cells, or T cells provided the cDNA or gDNA that made up the material.

Source material: peripheral blood. The chain uses TRBV19 and TRBJ1-5; D remains unclear. This sequence originates from a woman aged 30 to 39 with active or convalescent COVID-19. The CDR3 loop is CASSIAANSNQPQHF. In DNA form, the CDR3 reads TGTGCCAGTAGTATTGCCGCTAATAGCAATCAGCCCCAGCATTTT.